These 9 T cell receptor beta chains were sequenced from one sample in a study of shared clonotypes between healthy human individuals. Assay: immunoSEQ multiplex PCR; the TCRdb copy retains only in-frame clones and omits some. The sample contains just under 350,000 clones, more than 60% of which appear only once. The sample was memory CD4+ T cells sorted from blood. Subset reported: CD45RA-negative fraction. The receptors stem from a man between 25 and 39 years old in good health.

The J gene is TRBJ1-1, the V gene TRBV6-9; no clear D gene. This CDR3 has 14 residues. Trimming took 5 bases from V and 0 from J, leaving 10 bases between them. Germline V gives CDR1 MNHGY, CDR2 SVAAGI. The CDR3 reads CASSPRKLNTEAFF. As DNA, the CDR3 is TGTGCCAGCAGTCCAAGAAAGCTGAACACTGAAGCTTTCTTT.

The chain recombines TRBV2 with TRBJ2-2; 8 nucleotides line up with TRBD2. Germline CDR1 is SNHLY and CDR2 is FYNNEI. The J segment lost 1 base and the V segment lost 6 bases, leaving 7 bases of the junction unmatched. The CDR3 is 16 amino acids. CDR3 protein: CASRATGTRNTGELFF. The CDR3 nucleotides read TGTGCCAGCAGAGCCACCGGGACTAGGAACACCGGGGAGCTGTTTTTT.

The V gene is TRBV30, the J gene TRBJ2-3; 10 bases align to TRBD2. Trimming removed 7 bases from V and 2 bases from J; junction bases left unmatched: 21. This CDR3 contains 19 residues. CDR1 GTSNPN and CDR2 SVGIG come from the germline V gene (reference sequence). The CDR3 DNA sequence: TGTGCCTTCCAGAACATACTTTGGGAGACTAGCGGGTTCACAGATACGCAGTATTTT. Residues: CAFQNILWETSGFTDTQYF.

The rearrangement links TRBV6-4 to TRBJ2-2; D is perhaps TRBD1 or TRBD2 (5 bases each). This CDR3 contains 15 residues. Germline assignment: CDR1 MRHNA and CDR2 SNTAGT. The V gene lost 5 bases and the J gene lost 9 bases, with 19 bases spanning the gap. The CDR3 region is CASSSEAEWGRELFF. The CDR3 region has the DNA TGTGCCAGCAGTAGCGAAGCGGAGTGGGGCAGGGAGCTGTTTTTT.

The genes are TRBV5-4 and TRBJ2-1; tentative D call: TRBD2 (5 bases). CDR1 is SGHNT and CDR2 is YYREEE in the germline V gene (reference sequence). The CDR3 totals 16 residues. V lost 0 bases, J lost 0 bases, and 10 bases lay in between. CDR3 region: CASSLELAGSYNEQFF. CDR3 bases: TGTGCCAGCAGCTTGGAGCTAGCTGGCTCCTACAATGAGCAGTTCTTC.

The chain couples TRBV6-5 to TRBJ1-3; possible D gene TRBD1, 6 bases. CDR1 MNHEY and CDR2 SVGAGI come from the germline V gene. V was pared by 7 bases and J by 4 bases, with 11 bases between. The CDR3 loop spans 13 amino acids. CDR3 amino acids: CASTTTGGNTIYF. CDR3 coding DNA: TGTGCCAGCACAACTACAGGGGGAAACACCATATATTTT.

This rearrangement joins TRBV9 to TRBJ2-6; D is unresolved. The CDR3 is made up of 15 amino acids. Deletions cut 1 base from V and 4 bases from J, with 9 bases between. Germline CDR1 reads SGDLS; CDR2 reads YYNGEE. The CDR3 coding sequence is TGTGCCAGCAGCGTATACGGGTCCGGGGCCAACGTCCTGACTTTC. Residues: CASSVYGSGANVLTF.

This chain joins TRBV5-4 and TRBJ2-7; D perhaps matches TRBD1 (6 bases). In germline, CDR1 is SGHNT, CDR2 YYREEE (reference sequence). V gave up 3 bases and J gave up 1 base, with 11 bases separating them. This CDR3 contains 14 residues. Here the CDR3 reads CASSSGEKSYEQYF. Written as DNA, the CDR3 is TGTGCCAGCAGCTCAGGGGAAAAGTCCTACGAGCAGTACTTC.

This chain joins TRBV9 and TRBJ2-1; D might be TRBD1 (5 bases). V was trimmed by 0 bases and J by 5 bases, leaving 21 bases between them. The CDR3 is 18 residues long. Germline lookup yields CDR1 SGDLS and CDR2 YYNGEE. CDR3 in DNA: TGTGCCAGCAGCGTAGCCCCGTTGGGGCGGAGAGGCGACAATGAGCAGTTCTTC. Translation: CASSVAPLGRRGDNEQFF.